This TCR beta chain came from a study of blood T cell repertoires in COVID-19. V lost 5 bases and J lost 5; bases outside the gene matches: 10. Per the germline V gene, CDR1 is LNHDA and CDR2 is SQIVND (reference sequence). The CDR3 covers 15 residues. How the authors handled the data: Reference gene primers were amplified, and this amplification served to estimate nucleated cell counts. Clones were sequenced by immunoSEQ multiplex PCR, and TCRdb holds only the in-frame ones, with some missing. D and trimming were read from the DNA, whereas the V and J calls and clone size are those reported in that table. The sample includes about 670,000 clones, 85% to 90% of them seen just once.

Material: peripheral blood. The source is a woman under 30 with acute or convalescent COVID-19. This chain uses TRBV19 with TRBJ2-5; TRBD1 aligns across 8 bases. The CDR3 nucleotides read TGTGCCAGTAGTCCGCGGACAGGGTCTTTGGAGACCCAGTACTTC. Protein sequence: CASSPRTGSLETQYF. Based on the CDR3 plus reference TRBV19 and TRBJ2-5, the full variable domain is DGGITQSPKYLFRKEGQNVTLSCEQNLNHDAMYWYRQDPGQGLRLIYYSQIVNDFQKGDIAEGYSVSREKKESFPLTVTSAQKNPTAFYLCASSPRTGSLETQYFGPGTRLLVL.